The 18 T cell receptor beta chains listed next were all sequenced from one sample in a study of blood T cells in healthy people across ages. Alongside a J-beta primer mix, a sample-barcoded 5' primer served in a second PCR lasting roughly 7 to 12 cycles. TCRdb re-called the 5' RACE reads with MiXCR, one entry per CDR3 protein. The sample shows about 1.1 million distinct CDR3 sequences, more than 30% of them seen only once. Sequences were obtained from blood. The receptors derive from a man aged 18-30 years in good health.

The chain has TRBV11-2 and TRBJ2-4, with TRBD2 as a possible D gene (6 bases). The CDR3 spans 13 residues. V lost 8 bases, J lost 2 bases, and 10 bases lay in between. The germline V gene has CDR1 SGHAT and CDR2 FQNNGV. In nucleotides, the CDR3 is TGTGCCAGCGGAGGGTTATCCAAAAACATTCAGTACTTC. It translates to CASGGLSKNIQYF.

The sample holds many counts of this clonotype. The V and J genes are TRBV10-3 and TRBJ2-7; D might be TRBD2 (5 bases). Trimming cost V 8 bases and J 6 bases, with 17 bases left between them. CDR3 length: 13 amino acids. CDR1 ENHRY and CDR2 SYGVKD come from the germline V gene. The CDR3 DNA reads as TGTGCCATCTTGTTATCGGCCACTAGCGAGCAGTACTTC. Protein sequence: CAILLSATSEQYF.

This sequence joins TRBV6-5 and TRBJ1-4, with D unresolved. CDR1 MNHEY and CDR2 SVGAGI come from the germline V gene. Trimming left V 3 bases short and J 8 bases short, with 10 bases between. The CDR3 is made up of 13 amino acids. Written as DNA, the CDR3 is TGTGCCAGCAGTTATGGGGTACGGGAAAAACTGTTTTTT. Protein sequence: CASSYGVREKLFF.

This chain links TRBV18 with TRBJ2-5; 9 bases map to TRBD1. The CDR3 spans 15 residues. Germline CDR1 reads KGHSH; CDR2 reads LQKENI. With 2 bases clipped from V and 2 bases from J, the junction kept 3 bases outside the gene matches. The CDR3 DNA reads TGTGCCAGCTCACCAAGGGGGACAGGGCAAGAGACCCAGTACTTC. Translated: CASSPRGTGQETQYF.

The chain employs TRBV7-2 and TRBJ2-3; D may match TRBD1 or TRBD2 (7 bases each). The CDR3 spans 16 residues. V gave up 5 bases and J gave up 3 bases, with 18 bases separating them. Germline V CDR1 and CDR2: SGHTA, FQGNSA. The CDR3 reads CASSPQGEGVTDTQYF. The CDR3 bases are TGTGCCAGCAGCCCCCAGGGGGAGGGAGTTACAGATACGCAGTATTTT.

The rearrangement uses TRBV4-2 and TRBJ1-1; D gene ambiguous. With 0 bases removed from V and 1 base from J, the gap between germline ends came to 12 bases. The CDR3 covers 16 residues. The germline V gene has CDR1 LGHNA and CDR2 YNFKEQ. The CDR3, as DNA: TGTGCCAGCAGCCAAGATTTTTCATTATCGAACACTGAAGCTTTCTTT. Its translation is CASSQDFSLSNTEAFF.

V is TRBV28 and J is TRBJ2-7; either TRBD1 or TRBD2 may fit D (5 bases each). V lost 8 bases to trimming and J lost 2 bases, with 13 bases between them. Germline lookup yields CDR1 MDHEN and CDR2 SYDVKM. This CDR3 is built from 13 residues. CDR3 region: CASGLGATYEQYF. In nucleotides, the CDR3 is TGTGCCAGCGGGCTCGGGGCCACCTACGAGCAGTACTTC.

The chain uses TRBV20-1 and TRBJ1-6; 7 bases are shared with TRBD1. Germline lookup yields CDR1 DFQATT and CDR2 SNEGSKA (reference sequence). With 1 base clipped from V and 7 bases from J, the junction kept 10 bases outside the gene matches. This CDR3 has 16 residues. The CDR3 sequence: CSARGLQGRENSPLHF. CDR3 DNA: TGCAGTGCTAGAGGATTACAGGGGCGGGAAAATTCACCCCTCCACTTT.

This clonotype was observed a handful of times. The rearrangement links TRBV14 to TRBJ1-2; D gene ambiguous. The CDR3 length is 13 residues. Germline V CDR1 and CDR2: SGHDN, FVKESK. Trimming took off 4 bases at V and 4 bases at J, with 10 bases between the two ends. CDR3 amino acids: CASSPNTIYGYTF. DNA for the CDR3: TGTGCCAGCAGCCCTAACACTATCTATGGCTACACCTTC. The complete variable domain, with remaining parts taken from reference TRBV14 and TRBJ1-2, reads EAGVTQFPSHSVIEKGQTVTLRCDPISGHDNLYWYRRVMGKEIKFLLHFVKESKQDESGMPNNRFLAERTGGTYSTLKVQPAELEDSGVYFCASSPNTIYGYTFGSGTRLTVV.

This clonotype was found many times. The CDR3, as DNA: TGTGCCAGCTCCCAGGGCAGGGACTATGGCTACACCTTC. Translation gives CASSQGRDYGYTF. The V call is TRBV3-1, the J call TRBJ1-2, with TRBD1 as a possible D gene (5 bases). Trimming left V 8 bases short and J 3 bases short, with 13 bases between. Germline CDR1 LGHDT, CDR2 YNNKEL (reference sequence). The CDR3 has 13 amino acids. Full variable domain (rest looked up from reference TRBV3-1 and TRBJ1-2): DTAVSQTPKYLVTQMGNDKSIKCEQNLGHDTMYWYKQDSKKFLKIMFSYNNKELIINETVPNRFSPKSPDKAHLNLHINSLELGDSAVYFCASSQGRDYGYTFGSGTRLTVV.

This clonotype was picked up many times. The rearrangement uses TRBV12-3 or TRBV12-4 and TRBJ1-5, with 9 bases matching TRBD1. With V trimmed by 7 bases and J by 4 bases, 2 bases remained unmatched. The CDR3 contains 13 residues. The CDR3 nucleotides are TGTGCCAGCAAAGGACAGGGGAATCAGCCCCAGCATTTT. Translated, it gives CASKGQGNQPQHF.

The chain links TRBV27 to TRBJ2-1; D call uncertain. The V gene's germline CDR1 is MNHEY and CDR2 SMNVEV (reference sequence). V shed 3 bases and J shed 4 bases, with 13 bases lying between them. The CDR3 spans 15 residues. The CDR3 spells CASSLPRVSYNEQFF. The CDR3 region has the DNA TGTGCCAGCAGTTTGCCCCGCGTATCATACAATGAGCAGTTCTTC.

The DNA of the CDR3 is TGTGCCAGCAGAACACAGCTTAACACCGGGGAGCTGTTTTTT. The encoded protein is CASRTQLNTGELFF. The chain has TRBV3-1 and TRBJ2-2, with D unclear. Germline V gene data show CDR1 as LGHDT and CDR2 as YNNKEL (reference sequence). The CDR3 has 14 residues. Between the trimmed V and J ends, which lost 6 bases and 2 bases, there was a span of 10 bases.

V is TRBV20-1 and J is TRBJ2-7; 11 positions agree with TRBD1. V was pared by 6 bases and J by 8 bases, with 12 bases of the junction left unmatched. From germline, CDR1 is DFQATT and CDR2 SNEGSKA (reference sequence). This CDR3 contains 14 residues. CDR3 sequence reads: CSAVKDRGPFQQYF. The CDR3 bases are TGCAGTGCAGTTAAGGACAGGGGGCCGTTTCAGCAGTACTTC.

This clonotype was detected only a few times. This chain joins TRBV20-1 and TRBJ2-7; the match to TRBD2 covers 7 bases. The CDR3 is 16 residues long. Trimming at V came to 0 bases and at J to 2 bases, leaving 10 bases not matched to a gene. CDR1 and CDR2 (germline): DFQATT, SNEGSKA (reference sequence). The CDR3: CSARDPDTSATYEQYF. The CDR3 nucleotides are TGCAGTGCTAGAGATCCGGATACTAGCGCCACCTACGAGCAGTACTTC.

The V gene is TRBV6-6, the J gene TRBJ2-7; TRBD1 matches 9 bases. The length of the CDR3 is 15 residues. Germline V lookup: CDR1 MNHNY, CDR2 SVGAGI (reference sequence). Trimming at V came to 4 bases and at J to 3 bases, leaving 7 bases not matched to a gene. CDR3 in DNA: TGTGCCAGCAGTTTCGTACAGGGGGCTCTCTACGAGCAGTACTTC. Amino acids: CASSFVQGALYEQYF.

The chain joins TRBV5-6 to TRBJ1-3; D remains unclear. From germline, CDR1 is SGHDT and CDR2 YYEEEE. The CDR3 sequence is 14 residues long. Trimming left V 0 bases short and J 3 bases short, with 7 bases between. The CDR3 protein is CASSLADIGNTIYF. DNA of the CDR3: TGTGCCAGCAGCTTGGCCGACATTGGAAACACCATATATTTT. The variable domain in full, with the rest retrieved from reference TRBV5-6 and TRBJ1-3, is DAGVTQSPTHLIKTRGQQVTLRCSPKSGHDTVSWYQQALGQGPQFIFQYYEEEERQRGNFPDRFSGHQFPNYSSELNVNALLLGDSALYLCASSLADIGNTIYFGEGSWLTVV.

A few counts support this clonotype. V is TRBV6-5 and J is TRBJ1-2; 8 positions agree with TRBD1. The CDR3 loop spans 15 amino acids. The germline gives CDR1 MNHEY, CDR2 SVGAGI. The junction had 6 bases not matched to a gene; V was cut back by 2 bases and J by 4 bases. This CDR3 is CASSYNPGGSYGYTF. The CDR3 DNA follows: TGTGCCAGCAGTTACAATCCAGGGGGCAGCTATGGCTACACCTTC.